The clone carrying this TCR beta chain was detected a few times. No antigen is known for it. At one boundary the junction diverges from the germline segment, which might be a read error. Multiplex PCR (32 V and 13 J primers) was used to amplify the TCR beta CDR3. One entry per CDR3 protein, called by TCRdb with MiXCR from the multiplex PCR reads. Seen here are fewer than 15,000 distinct CDR3 sequences, less than 35% observed once, and the top ten hold roughly 5.2%. Template was bulk tumor genomic DNA, roughly 580 ng per sample. Spaced far apart, several biopsies were taken from each primary tumor during surgery. Surgery that was curative in intent was performed on patients with untreated, newly diagnosed non-small cell lung cancer. This sample stems from a study of immune heterogeneity within non-small cell lung tumors. At the level of the study: A few squamous cell carcinomas, about 10 non-squamous carcinomas and 1 not otherwise specified made up the tumors. Study-level findings and limits: Local tumor mutational burden showed a correlation with local T-cell clonality that was moderate but significant (R 0.3 to 0.4). Identical dominant CDR3 beta clonotypes were found repeatedly across the tumor sites of a single patient, and these appeared alongside high-frequency clones that were unique to particular tumor locations.

This TCR derives from a man aged 40-49 years with non-small cell lung cancer. Input material: lung tumor tissue.

The CDR3 spells CASSLRAGGEIQYF. The CDR3 DNA follows: TGTGCCAGCAGTTTAAGGGCGGGAGGGGAGATCCAGTACTTC. The chain joins TRBV7-8 to TRBJ2-5, with 9 positions matching TRBD2. CDR3 length: 14 amino acids. The germline CDR1 and CDR2 sequences are SGHVS and FQNEAQ.